A single TCR beta chain is shown here with its context. The antigen is not known. The method was immunoSEQ multiplex PCR; TCRdb's version includes in-frame clones alone and lacks a portion of them. The sample comprises roughly 70,000 clones, around 93% of which are singletons, and 4.5% to 6.5% rests with the top ten. The V gene lost 4 bases and the J gene lost 2 bases, with 15 bases spanning the gap. The CDR3 totals 15 residues. CDR1 is SGDLS, CDR2 YYNGEE, per germline. The sample originates from a study of siplizumab effects on memory and regulatory T cells. Study-level results: Unstimulated subsets contained matches for only a minor fraction of alloreactive clones. In unstimulated cells, naive T cells appeared more diverse than memory T cells and seemed major alloresponse contributors. About 75-97% of proliferating CD4+ or CD8+ clones had no assignable naive or memory phenotype. Suppressive activity of Tregs proliferating in siplizumab cultures remained unconfirmed.

This rearrangement joins TRBV9 to TRBJ2-5; the D gene is possibly TRBD2 (7 bases). The material sequenced was CD8+ T cells sorted from blood. The sequence was obtained from a human donor in good health. The CDR3 region has the DNA TGTGCCAGCAGCCCCTGGGGAGGGGGGCAAGAGACCCAGTACTTC. It translates to CASSPWGGGQETQYF.